This T cell receptor (beta chain) was retrieved from a study of cytomegalovirus exposure and HLA in healthy donors. Trimming removed 0 bases from V and 5 bases from J; junction bases left unmatched: 1. This CDR3 is 13 amino acids long. Germline V gene sequence: CDR1 SGDLS, CDR2 YYNGEE. Turning to this clone: Its specificity is not known. Other DNA sequences in this specimen translate into the identical CDR3.

Findings of the study overall: Sequencing likely caused a cluster of highly shared sequence variants. Follow-up analysis found HLA locus-dependent TCR association rates, highest for DRB1 and lowest for HLA-C.

Primers for the PCR totalled 60 Vbeta and 13 Jbeta. Assay used: immunoSEQ multiplex PCR; TCRdb lists only in-frame clones, some missing. The table shows under 200,000 clones, with about 70% occurring only once. The sequencing input was PBMCs. This clonotype originated in a woman in her twenties or thirties in good health and CMV-seronegative. J is TRBJ2-5 and V is TRBV9, with 7 bases matching TRBD2. The CDR3: CASSVAGRETQYF. The CDR3, as DNA: TGTGCCAGCAGCGTAGCCGGGAGGGAGACCCAGTACTTC.